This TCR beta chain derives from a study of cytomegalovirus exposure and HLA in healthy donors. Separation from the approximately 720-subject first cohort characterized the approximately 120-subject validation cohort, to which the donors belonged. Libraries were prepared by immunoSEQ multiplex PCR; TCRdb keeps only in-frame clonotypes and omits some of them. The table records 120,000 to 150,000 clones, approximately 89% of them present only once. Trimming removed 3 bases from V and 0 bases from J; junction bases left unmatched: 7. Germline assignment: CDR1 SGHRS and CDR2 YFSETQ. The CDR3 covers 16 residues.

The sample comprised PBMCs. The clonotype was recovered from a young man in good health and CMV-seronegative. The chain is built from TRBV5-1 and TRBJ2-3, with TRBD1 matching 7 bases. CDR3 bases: TGCGCCAGCAGCTGGACGCTGGACAGGAGCACAGATACGCAGTATTTT. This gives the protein CASSWTLDRSTDTQYF.